The 11 T cell receptor beta chains below all came from one sample that was sequenced in a study of cytomegalovirus exposure and HLA in healthy donors. PCR amplification relied on 60 Vbeta primers (plus 13 Jbeta primers). Repertoires were generated with immunoSEQ multiplex PCR, while TCRdb's copy carries only in-frame clones and drops some. This repertoire comprises 74,000 or so clones; its ten largest clones make up approximately 1.6%. Sequenced: PBMCs. The receptor set was obtained from a woman aged 60 to 75 in good health and CMV-seronegative.

The chain couples TRBV5-5 to TRBJ1-4; TRBD1 is a possible D gene (6 bases). The CDR3 extends over 12 amino acids. The V end was cut by 4 bases, the J end by 8 bases, with 9 bases between. Germline CDR1 and CDR2: SGHKS and YYEKEE (reference sequence). CDR3 nucleotides: TGTGCCAGCAGCCGGCAGGGGGAAAAACTGTTTTTT. Its translation: CASSRQGEKLFF.

The genes are TRBV18 and TRBJ1-2; D gene uncertain. Germline loops: CDR1 KGHSH, CDR2 LQKENI. Trimming left V 5 bases short and J 3 bases short, with 10 bases between. The length of the CDR3 is 13 residues. The CDR3 DNA reads TGTGCCAGCTCAGGGATAGCGGACTATGGCTACACCTTC. This gives the protein CASSGIADYGYTF.

V usage is TRBV2 and J usage is TRBJ2-4; no clear D. Trimming left V 5 bases short and J 0 bases short, with 11 bases between. The germline V gene encodes CDR1 SNHLY and CDR2 FYNNEI. This CDR3 contains 15 residues. CDR3 DNA sequence: TGTGCCAGCAGTCAGACGACACTAGCCAAAAACATTCAGTACTTC. Translated: CASSQTTLAKNIQYF.

The chain carries TRBV5-4 and TRBJ2-3; the match to TRBD2 covers 7 bases. The CDR3 contains 15 residues. The germline V gene encodes CDR1 SGHNT and CDR2 YYREEE (reference sequence). The V gene end was trimmed by 1 base and the J gene end by 2 bases; junction bases not matched to a gene: 4. The CDR3 loop is CASSLLAGSTDTQYF. In DNA form, the CDR3 reads TGTGCCAGCAGCTTGTTAGCGGGTTCCACAGATACGCAGTATTTT.

The chain employs TRBV11-2 and TRBJ2-7, with a possible D match to TRBD1 (6 bases). V was clipped by 0 bases and J by 6 bases, with 12 bases between them. The CDR3 length is 14 residues. Per germline, CDR1 SGHAT and CDR2 FQNNGV. CDR3 nucleotide sequence: TGTGCCAGCAGCTTAGATACACAGGGTTTCGAGCAGTACTTC. Its protein product is CASSLDTQGFEQYF.

The chain links TRBV6-4 to TRBJ1-2, with 7 positions matching TRBD1. V trimming: 10 bases; J trimming: 9 bases; junction bases outside the gene matches: 11. CDR3 size: 12 residues. CDR1 is MRHNA, CDR2 SNTAGT, per germline. Here the CDR3 DNA reads TGTGCCACTCCGACAGGGATTATCTGCTACACCTTC. It encodes CATPTGIICYTF.

The rearrangement links TRBV5-4 to TRBJ2-2; 10 nucleotides align to TRBD1. This CDR3 is built from 17 residues. The ends lost 4 bases at V and 1 base at J; junction bases unmatched: 7. Germline V lookup: CDR1 SGHNT, CDR2 YYREEE (reference sequence). Here the CDR3 DNA reads TGTGCCAGCAGCGGACGGACAGGGGGTGAGAACACCGGGGAGCTGTTTTTT. Translation gives CASSGRTGGENTGELFF.

The J gene is TRBJ2-1, the V gene TRBV5-1, with 11 bases lining up with TRBD2. V lost 0 bases and J lost 7; bases outside the gene matches: 9. Germline-derived CDR1 and CDR2 are SGHRS and YFSETQ. There are 17 residues in the CDR3. CDR3 coding DNA: TGCGCCAGCAGCTTGGGTAGAACTAGCGGGAGTTGGAATGAGCAGTTCTTC. Amino acids: CASSLGRTSGSWNEQFF.

The genes are TRBV28 and TRBJ2-7; 9 positions agree with TRBD2. This CDR3 has 15 residues. Germline V CDR1 and CDR2: MDHEN, SYDVKM. With 8 bases clipped from V and 11 bases from J, the junction kept 19 bases outside the gene matches. The CDR3: CASGSPRTSDLREYF. CDR3 nucleotide sequence: TGTGCCAGCGGGTCCCCCCGGACTAGCGACCTTCGGGAGTACTTC.

The chain is built from TRBV19 and TRBJ1-1; D is uncertain. The CDR3 is 13 amino acids. The ends were cut back, 5 bases at V and 6 bases at J, with 13 bases in the middle. The germline gives CDR1 LNHDA, CDR2 SQIVND (reference sequence). The CDR3 DNA sequence: TGTGCCAGTAGTCCGGACGGAGGACCTGAAGCTTTCTTT. Amino acids: CASSPDGGPEAFF.

The rearrangement links TRBV6-1 to TRBJ2-3; possible D gene TRBD2, 7 bases. Germline CDR1 reads MNHNS; CDR2 reads SASEGT. Trimming left V 2 bases short and J 4 bases short, with 13 bases between. CDR3 length: 15 amino acids. Written as DNA, the CDR3 is TGTGCCAGCAGTGAATGGGGGGGCCATCCAGATACGCAGTATTTT. It encodes CASSEWGGHPDTQYF.